These 27 T cell receptor beta chains were all obtained from the same sample, sequenced in a study of blood T cell repertoires in COVID-19 (dated by TCRdb to the early 2020s). To prepare the library, the immunoSEQ multiplex PCR assay was applied. This is the immuneACCESS table as TCRdb keeps it, with only in-frame sequences that have V and J called. A part of the clones is gone; compared with another copy, unresolved V genes explain less than half, and the rest is unexplained. The sample table contains under 250,000 clones; only one count was recorded for approximately 83% of them. The ten largest clones take up 5.5% of the sample. Sequencing used peripheral blood. Receptors were obtained from a human donor in a cohort sampled during active COVID-19.

This chain links TRBV3-1 (or the pseudogene TRBV3-2) with TRBJ2-7; the D is unclear. CDR1 and CDR2 from the germline V gene are LGHDT and YNNKEL (reference sequence). V was trimmed by 1 base and J by 6 bases, leaving 7 bases between them. The CDR3 spans 12 residues. The CDR3 is CASSQGFGEQYF. Written as DNA, the CDR3 is TGTGCCAGCAGCCAAGGATTCGGCGAGCAGTACTTC.

The rearrangement links TRBV21-1 to TRBJ1-5; the table's TRBD1 call for D was not verified on the DNA. TRBV21-1 is a pseudogene segment. CDR3 length: 14 amino acids. The CDR3 bases are TGTGCCAGCAGCAAATTCCAGGGGAGACAGCCCCAGCATTTT. This gives the protein CASSKFQGRQPQHF.

The rearrangement joins TRBV5-1 to TRBJ2-7, with TRBD2 matching 12 bases. Losses at the gene ends were 4 bases for V and 1 base for J; bases not matched to a gene: 6. This CDR3 comprises 16 residues. Germline V lookup: CDR1 SGHRS, CDR2 YFSETQ. CDR3 in amino acids: CASSPRTSGVSYEQYF. The CDR3 DNA follows: TGCGCCAGCAGCCCGAGGACTAGCGGGGTTTCCTACGAGCAGTACTTC. The variable domain in full, completed from reference TRBV5-1 and TRBJ2-7, reads KAGVTQTPRYLIKTRGQQVTLSCSPISGHRSVSWYQQTPGQGLQFLFEYFSETQRNKGNFPGRFSGRQFSNSRSEMNVSTLELGDSALYLCASSPRTSGVSYEQYFGPGTRLTVT.

The chain has TRBV25-1 and TRBJ1-1; unclear D gene. The CDR3 runs to 14 residues. Trimming removed 6 bases from V and 0 bases from J, with 11 bases in between. Germline V CDR1 and CDR2: MGHDK, SYGVNS. CDR3 loop: CASRERSMNTEAFF. CDR3 nucleotide sequence: TGTGCCAGCAGAGAGAGGAGCATGAACACTGAAGCTTTCTTT.

The V gene is TRBV19, the J gene TRBJ2-3, with 10 bases identical to TRBD2. The CDR3 extends over 16 amino acids. With V trimmed by 5 bases and J by 3 bases, 8 bases remained unmatched. Germline loops: CDR1 LNHDA, CDR2 SQIVND (reference sequence). The CDR3 sequence is CASSSALAGWTDTQYF. Written as DNA, the CDR3 is TGTGCCAGTAGTTCGGCACTAGCGGGATGGACAGATACGCAGTATTTT.

This clone has more than one count but fewer than ten. This chain connects TRBV5-8 to TRBJ2-7, with TRBD2 matching 11 bases. The ends lost 4 bases at V and 2 bases at J; junction bases unmatched: 5. CDR1 SGHTS and CDR2 YDEGEE come from the germline V gene. The CDR3 is 15 amino acids. CDR3 sequence (DNA): TGTGCCAGCAGCCGAGCTAGCGGGAGGACCTACGAGCAGTACTTC. The encoded protein is CASSRASGRTYEQYF.

The genes are TRBV7-2 and TRBJ1-1; D is uncertain. The CDR3 has 14 residues. In germline, CDR1 is SGHTA, CDR2 FQGNSA. V lost 5 bases to trimming and J lost 1 base, with 11 bases between them. Here the CDR3 DNA reads TGTGCCAGCAGCCATAGTGTGAGGAACACTGAAGCTTTCTTT. Encoded protein: CASSHSVRNTEAFF. Using reference TRBV7-2 and TRBJ1-1 for the parts outside the CDR3, the full variable domain is GAGVSQSPSNKVTEKGKDVELRCDPISGHTALYWYRQSLGQGLEFLIYFQGNSAPDKSGLPSDRFSAERTGGSVSTLTIQRTQQEDSAVYLCASSHSVRNTEAFFGQGTRLTVV.

V is TRBV7-9 and J is TRBJ1-4, with D hard to call. The ends were cut back, 6 bases at V and 0 bases at J, with 11 bases in the middle. The germline gives CDR1 SEHNR, CDR2 FQNEAQ (reference sequence). The CDR3 has 15 amino acids. Here the CDR3 reads CASRDPGPTNEKLFF. CDR3 DNA sequence: TGTGCCAGCAGAGACCCGGGTCCAACTAATGAAAAACTGTTTTTT.

The DNA for the CDR3 is TGTGCCAGCAGCGTAGGCGGGGGGTCTGGGGCCAACGTCCTGACTTTC. It translates to CASSVGGGSGANVLTF. The rearrangement links TRBV9 to TRBJ2-6, with 8 bases fitting TRBD2. Unmatched junction bases numbered 0, after V lost 0 bases and J lost 1 base. Germline loops: CDR1 SGDLS, CDR2 YYNGEE. The CDR3 is 16 amino acids.

The V gene is TRBV28, the J gene TRBJ2-7; 8 nucleotides align to TRBD2. Trimming took 5 bases from V and 2 from J; bases not matched to a gene: 8. CDR3 length: 15 amino acids. Looked up from germline, CDR1 is MDHEN and CDR2 is SYDVKM. The CDR3 nucleotides read TGTGCCAGCAGTCCTAGCCGAGCGGGAGCCTACGAGCAGTACTTC. Translating it yields CASSPSRAGAYEQYF.

This clone was picked up one time. The chain links TRBV27 to TRBJ1-1; 8 bases match TRBD1. There are 13 residues in the CDR3. In germline, CDR1 is MNHEY, CDR2 SMNVEV (reference sequence). Unmatched junction bases numbered 3, after V lost 6 bases and J lost 3 bases. Here the CDR3 DNA reads TGTGCCAGCAGCGTACAGGGGGACACTGAAGCTTTCTTT. Encoded protein: CASSVQGDTEAFF.

V and J are TRBV15 and TRBJ1-1; D not certain. CDR3 length: 12 amino acids. Trimming removed 1 base from V and 6 bases from J, with 6 bases in between. Germline CDR1 is LNHNV and CDR2 is YYDKDF (reference sequence). The CDR3 here is CATSRATSEAFF. Here the CDR3 DNA reads TGTGCCACCAGCAGAGCGACTTCTGAAGCTTTCTTT.

The rearrangement links TRBV3-1 (or the pseudogene TRBV3-2) to TRBJ2-1; 9 nucleotides agree with TRBD2. The J segment lost 12 bases and the V segment lost 1 base, leaving 7 bases of the junction unmatched. The CDR3 is made up of 14 amino acids. Germline assignment: CDR1 LGHDT and CDR2 YNNKEL (reference sequence). CDR3 in DNA: TGTGCCAGCAGCCAAGTTGGTAGCGGGAGTAGGCAGTTCTTC. Translated: CASSQVGSGSRQFF.

This chain links TRBV6-4 with TRBJ2-3; 10 bases agree with TRBD1. CDR3 size: 14 residues. Germline trimming cut 6 bases from V and 5 bases from J; bases unmatched to any gene: 5. CDR1 and CDR2 from the germline V gene are MRHNA and SNTAGT. The CDR3 loop is CASSLDRGLDTQYF. CDR3 DNA sequence: TGTGCCAGCAGCTTGGACAGGGGGTTAGATACGCAGTATTTT.

V is TRBV5-1 and J is TRBJ2-2; TRBD2 agrees at 13 bases. V shed 4 bases, J shed 1 base, and the junction held 4 bases outside the gene matches. The germline V gene has CDR1 SGHRS and CDR2 YFSETQ. CDR3 length: 17 amino acids. The CDR3 DNA sequence: TGCGCCAGCAGCCGGGGGACTAGCGGGAAGAACACCGGGGAGCTGTTTTTT. This codes for CASSRGTSGKNTGELFF.

This clone was observed many times. The chain uses TRBV18 and TRBJ2-6; TRBD2 might be the D (6 bases). The CDR3 consists of 17 residues. V lost 3 bases, J lost 0 bases, and 12 bases lay in between. CDR1 and CDR2 (germline): KGHSH, LQKENI. The CDR3 coding sequence is TGTGCCAGCTCACCGGGACTGACCAACTCTGGGGCCAACGTCCTGACTTTC. It specifies CASSPGLTNSGANVLTF.

The chain has TRBV15 and TRBJ2-2; 9 nucleotides agree with TRBD1. The ends lost 2 bases at V and 7 bases at J; junction bases unmatched: 14. CDR1 and CDR2 from the germline V gene are LNHNV and YYDKDF (reference sequence). This CDR3 spans 18 amino acids. As DNA, the CDR3 is TGTGCCACCAGCAGACCTAAGAGGGTACAGGGGGCCGACGGGGAGCTGTTTTTT. Translation gives CATSRPKRVQGADGELFF.

The rearrangement uses TRBV9 and TRBJ2-2; 7 nucleotides align to TRBD2. The CDR3 extends over 16 amino acids. The V gene end was trimmed by 0 bases and the J gene end by 5 bases; junction bases not matched to a gene: 7. Germline V lookup: CDR1 SGDLS, CDR2 YYNGEE. As DNA, the CDR3 is TGTGCCAGCAGCGTAGAAGCGGGACGGGTGACCGGGGAGCTGTTTTTT. It yields the protein CASSVEAGRVTGELFF.

This chain uses TRBV30 with TRBJ2-1; D is unresolved. The V and J ends lost 1 base and 6 bases respectively, with 13 bases between them. The germline V gene encodes CDR1 GTSNPN and CDR2 SVGIG (reference sequence). The CDR3 covers 14 residues. This chain's CDR3 is CAWSAQVVGNEQFF. The CDR3 bases are TGTGCCTGGAGTGCTCAGGTTGTTGGCAATGAGCAGTTCTTC.

This rearrangement joins TRBV24-1 to TRBJ2-5; 9 bases map to TRBD2. The CDR3 loop spans 15 amino acids. With V trimmed by 4 bases and J by 5 bases, 7 bases remained unmatched. The V gene's germline CDR1 is KGHDR and CDR2 SFDVKD. This CDR3 is CATSDSGTSPETQYF. The CDR3 nucleotides are TGTGCCACCAGTGACTCCGGGACTAGCCCGGAGACCCAGTACTTC.

V gene TRBV30 combines with J gene TRBJ1-5; TRBD1 aligns across 10 bases. The CDR3 length is 14 residues. Looked up from germline, CDR1 is GTSNPN and CDR2 is SVGIG (reference sequence). V dropped 2 bases and J dropped 5; count of bases not matched to a gene: 3. CDR3 nucleotides: TGTGCCTGGAGTAGGACAGGGGGAGATCAGCCCCAGCATTTT. Its protein product is CAWSRTGGDQPQHF.

The chain links TRBV6-1 to TRBJ2-2, with TRBD2 identical over 13 bases. V dropped 4 bases and J dropped 4; count of bases not matched to a gene: 9. Germline loops: CDR1 MNHNS, CDR2 SASEGT. This CDR3 is built from 18 residues. CDR3 nucleotide sequence: TGTGCCAGCAGTGCGACTAGCGGGAGGAGTCCAACCACCGGGGAGCTGTTTTTT. Protein: CASSATSGRSPTTGELFF.

This clone was recorded a few times. The chain joins TRBV19 to TRBJ2-2, with 7 bases identical to TRBD1. V shed 7 bases and J 2 bases; nucleotides not matched to a gene: 4. Germline-derived CDR1 and CDR2 are LNHDA and SQIVND (reference sequence). CDR3 length equals 14 residues. The CDR3 DNA is TGTGCCAGTACCCGGGACAGAAACACCGGGGAGCTGTTTTTT. This codes for CASTRDRNTGELFF.

The V call is TRBV18, the J call TRBJ2-6; no clear D gene. The V gene's germline CDR1 is KGHSH and CDR2 LQKENI. The CDR3 extends over 15 amino acids. Trimming pared 1 base from V and 0 bases from J, leaving 4 bases between. CDR3 sequence: CASSPLVSGANVLTF. The CDR3, as DNA: TGTGCCAGCTCACCACTAGTCTCTGGGGCCAACGTCCTGACTTTC.

V is TRBV28 and J is TRBJ2-7, with 8 bases matching TRBD1. From germline, CDR1 is MDHEN and CDR2 SYDVKM. This CDR3 is 13 amino acids long. The ends lost 4 bases at V and 6 bases at J; junction bases unmatched: 5. The CDR3, as DNA: TGTGCCAGCAGTTCGGACAGGGCCGGCGAGCAGTACTTC. Translation: CASSSDRAGEQYF.

This sequence joins TRBV7-6 and TRBJ1-1, with 7 bases lining up with TRBD1. V gave up 5 bases and J gave up 14 bases; unmatched junction bases: 11. CDR3 length: 12 residues. In germline, CDR1 is SGHVS, CDR2 FNYEAQ. The CDR3 spells CASSPRQGVVFF. The CDR3 nucleotides are TGTGCCAGCAGCCCGCGACAGGGAGTAGTGTTCTTT.

The chain is built from TRBV11-2 and TRBJ2-7; 10 nucleotides agree with TRBD1. Germline V CDR1 and CDR2: SGHAT, FQNNGV. Losses at the gene ends were 5 bases for V and 4 bases for J; bases not matched to a gene: 11. This CDR3 spans 16 amino acids. CDR3 in DNA: TGTGCCAGCAGCCCCCCCTGGACAGGGGGAAATTACGAGCAGTACTTC. This sequence encodes CASSPPWTGGNYEQYF.